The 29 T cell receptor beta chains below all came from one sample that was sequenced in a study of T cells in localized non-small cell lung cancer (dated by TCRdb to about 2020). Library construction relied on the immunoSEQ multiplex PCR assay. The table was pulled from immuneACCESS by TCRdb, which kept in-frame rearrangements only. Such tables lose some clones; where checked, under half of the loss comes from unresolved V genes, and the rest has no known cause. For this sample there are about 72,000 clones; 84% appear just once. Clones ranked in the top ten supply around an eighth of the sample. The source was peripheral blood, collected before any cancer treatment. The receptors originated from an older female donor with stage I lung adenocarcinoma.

This chain's CDR3 is CASRHSGGFETQYF. The CDR3 coding sequence is TGCGCCAGCAGACATAGCGGGGGTTTCGAGACCCAGTACTTC. The chain employs TRBV5-1 and TRBJ2-5; 9 positions match TRBD2. The CDR3 is 14 amino acids. Germline trimming cut 5 bases from V and 5 bases from J; bases unmatched to any gene: 7. Germline V lookup: CDR1 SGHRS, CDR2 YFSETQ.

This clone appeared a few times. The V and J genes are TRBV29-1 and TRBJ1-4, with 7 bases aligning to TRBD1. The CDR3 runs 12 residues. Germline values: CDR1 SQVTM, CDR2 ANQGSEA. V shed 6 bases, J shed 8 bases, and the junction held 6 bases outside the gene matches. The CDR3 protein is CSVRQGAEKLFF. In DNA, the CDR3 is TGCAGCGTCCGACAGGGTGCCGAAAAACTGTTTTTT.

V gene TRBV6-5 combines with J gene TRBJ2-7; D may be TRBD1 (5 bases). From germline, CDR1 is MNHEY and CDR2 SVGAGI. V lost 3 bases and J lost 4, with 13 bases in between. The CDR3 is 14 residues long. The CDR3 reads CASSYRQSGYEQYF. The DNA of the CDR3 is TGTGCCAGCAGTTATCGACAGTCCGGATACGAGCAGTACTTC.

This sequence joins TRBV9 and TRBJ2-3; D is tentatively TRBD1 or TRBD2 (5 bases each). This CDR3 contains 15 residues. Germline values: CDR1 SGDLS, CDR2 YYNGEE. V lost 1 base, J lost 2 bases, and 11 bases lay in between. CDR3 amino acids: CASSVSAGTTDTQYF. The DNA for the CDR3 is TGTGCCAGCAGCGTATCTGCCGGGACCACAGATACGCAGTATTTT.

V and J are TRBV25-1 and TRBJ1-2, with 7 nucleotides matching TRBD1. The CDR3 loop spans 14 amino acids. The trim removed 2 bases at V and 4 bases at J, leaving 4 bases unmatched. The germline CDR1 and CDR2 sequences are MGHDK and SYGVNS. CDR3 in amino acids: CASSERQGLYGYTF. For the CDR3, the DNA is TGTGCCAGCAGTGAACGACAGGGACTCTATGGCTACACCTTC.

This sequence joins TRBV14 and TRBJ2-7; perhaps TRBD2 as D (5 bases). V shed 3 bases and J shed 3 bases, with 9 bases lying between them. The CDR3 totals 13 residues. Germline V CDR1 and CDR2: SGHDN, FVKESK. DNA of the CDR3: TGTGCCAGCAGCCACCTCAGCGGCTACGAGCAGTACTTC. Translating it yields CASSHLSGYEQYF.

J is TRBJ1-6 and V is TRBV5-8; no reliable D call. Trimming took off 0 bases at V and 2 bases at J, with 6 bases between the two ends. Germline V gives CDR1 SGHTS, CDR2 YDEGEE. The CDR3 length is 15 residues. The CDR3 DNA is TGTGCCAGCAGCTTGGGAAGGACCTATAATTCACCCCTCCACTTT. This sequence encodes CASSLGRTYNSPLHF.

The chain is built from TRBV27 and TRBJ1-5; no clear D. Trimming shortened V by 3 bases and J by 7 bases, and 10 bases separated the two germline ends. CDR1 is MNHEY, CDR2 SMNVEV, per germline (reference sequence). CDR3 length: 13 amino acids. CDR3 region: CASSLGRNQPQHF. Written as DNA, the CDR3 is TGTGCCAGCAGTTTGGGCAGGAACCAGCCCCAGCATTTT.

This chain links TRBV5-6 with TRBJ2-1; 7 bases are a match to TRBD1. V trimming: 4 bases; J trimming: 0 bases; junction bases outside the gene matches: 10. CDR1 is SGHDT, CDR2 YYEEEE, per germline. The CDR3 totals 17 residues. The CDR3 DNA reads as TGTGCCAGCAGCCTCCCCTCCGGGACAGACTCCTACAATGAGCAGTTCTTC. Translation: CASSLPSGTDSYNEQFF.

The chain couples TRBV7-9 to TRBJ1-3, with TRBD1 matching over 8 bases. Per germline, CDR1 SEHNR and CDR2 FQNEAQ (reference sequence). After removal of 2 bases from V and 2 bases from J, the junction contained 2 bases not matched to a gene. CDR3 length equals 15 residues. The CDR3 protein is CASSLQGAAGNTIYF. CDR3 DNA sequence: TGTGCCAGCAGCTTACAGGGGGCAGCTGGAAACACCATATATTTT.

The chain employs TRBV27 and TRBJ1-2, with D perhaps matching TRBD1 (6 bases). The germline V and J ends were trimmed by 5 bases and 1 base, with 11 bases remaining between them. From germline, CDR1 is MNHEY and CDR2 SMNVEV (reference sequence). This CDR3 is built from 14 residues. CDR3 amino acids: CASSEQGGNYGYTF. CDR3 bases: TGTGCCAGCAGTGAACAGGGTGGTAACTATGGCTACACCTTC.

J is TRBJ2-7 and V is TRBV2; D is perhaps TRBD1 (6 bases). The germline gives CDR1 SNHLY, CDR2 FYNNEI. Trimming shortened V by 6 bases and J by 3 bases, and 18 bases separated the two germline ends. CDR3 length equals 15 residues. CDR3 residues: CASSHQGQRYYEQYF. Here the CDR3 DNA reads TGTGCCAGCAGCCACCAGGGACAACGCTACTACGAGCAGTACTTC.

The CDR3: CASSESRFGYTF. CDR3 nucleotide sequence: TGCGCCAGCAGTGAGTCACGGTTTGGCTACACCTTC. This chain connects TRBV10-2 to TRBJ1-2, with no clear D. Germline assignment: CDR1 WSHSY and CDR2 SAAADI. Trimming removed 0 bases at V and 7 bases at J, with 6 bases between. This CDR3 is built from 12 residues.

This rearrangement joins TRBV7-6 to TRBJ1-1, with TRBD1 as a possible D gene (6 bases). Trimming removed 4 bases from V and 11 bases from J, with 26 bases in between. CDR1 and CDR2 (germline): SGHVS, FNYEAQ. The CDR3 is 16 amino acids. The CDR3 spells CASSSRGGLLSGVAFF. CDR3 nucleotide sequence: TGTGCCAGCAGCTCACGGGGGGGGCTTTTGTCTGGAGTGGCTTTCTTT.

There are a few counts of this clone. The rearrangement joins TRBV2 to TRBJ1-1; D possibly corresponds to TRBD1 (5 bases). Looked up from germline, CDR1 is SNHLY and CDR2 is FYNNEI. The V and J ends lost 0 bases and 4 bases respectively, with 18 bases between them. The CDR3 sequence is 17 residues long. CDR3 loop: CASSEALRTSGRTEAFF. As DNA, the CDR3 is TGTGCCAGCAGTGAAGCGCTTCGGACATCAGGACGCACTGAAGCTTTCTTT.

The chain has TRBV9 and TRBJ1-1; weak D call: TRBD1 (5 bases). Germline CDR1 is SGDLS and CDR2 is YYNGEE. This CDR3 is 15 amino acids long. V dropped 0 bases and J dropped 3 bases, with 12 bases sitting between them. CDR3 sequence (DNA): TGTGCCAGCAGCGTAGCTGGGGCGCGGGACACTGAAGCTTTCTTT. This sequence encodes CASSVAGARDTEAFF.

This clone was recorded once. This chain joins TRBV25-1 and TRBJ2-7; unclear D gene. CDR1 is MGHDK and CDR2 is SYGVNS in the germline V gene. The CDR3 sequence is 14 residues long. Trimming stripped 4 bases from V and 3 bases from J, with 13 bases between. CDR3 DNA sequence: TGTGCCAGCAGTGCCCTGGGTCCCTACTACGAGCAGTACTTC. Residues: CASSALGPYYEQYF.

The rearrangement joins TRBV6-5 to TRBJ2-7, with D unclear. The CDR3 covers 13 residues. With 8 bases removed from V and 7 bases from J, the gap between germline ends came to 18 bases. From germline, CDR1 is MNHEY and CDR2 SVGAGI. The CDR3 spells CASRSWVLGEQYF. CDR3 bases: TGTGCCAGCCGTAGCTGGGTATTAGGGGAGCAGTACTTC.

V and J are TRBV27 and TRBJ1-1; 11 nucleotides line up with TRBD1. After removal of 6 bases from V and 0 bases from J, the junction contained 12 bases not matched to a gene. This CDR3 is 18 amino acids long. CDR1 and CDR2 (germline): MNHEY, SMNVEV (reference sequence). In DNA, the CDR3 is TGTGCCAGCAGAAGACTAGGGACAGGGGGTAAGGTGAACACTGAAGCTTTCTTT. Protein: CASRRLGTGGKVNTEAFF.

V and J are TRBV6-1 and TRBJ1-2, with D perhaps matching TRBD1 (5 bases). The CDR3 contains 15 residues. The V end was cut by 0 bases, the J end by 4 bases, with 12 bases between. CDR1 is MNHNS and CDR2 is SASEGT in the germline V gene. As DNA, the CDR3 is TGTGCCAGCAGTGAAGCGCCAGGGAGAGTCTATGGCTACACCTTC. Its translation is CASSEAPGRVYGYTF.

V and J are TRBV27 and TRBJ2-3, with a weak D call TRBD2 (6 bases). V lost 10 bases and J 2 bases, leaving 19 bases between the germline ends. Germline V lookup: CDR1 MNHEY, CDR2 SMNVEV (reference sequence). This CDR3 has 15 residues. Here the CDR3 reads CATRRELGITDTQYF. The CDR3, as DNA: TGTGCCACCAGGAGGGAGCTCGGCATCACAGATACGCAGTATTTT.

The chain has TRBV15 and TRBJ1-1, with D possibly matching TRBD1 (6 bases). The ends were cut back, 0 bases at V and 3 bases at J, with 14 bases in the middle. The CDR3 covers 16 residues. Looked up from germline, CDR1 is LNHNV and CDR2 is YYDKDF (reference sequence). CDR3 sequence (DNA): TGTGCCACCAGCAGAGATCTGGGCGGGGGGCACACTGAAGCTTTCTTT. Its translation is CATSRDLGGGHTEAFF.

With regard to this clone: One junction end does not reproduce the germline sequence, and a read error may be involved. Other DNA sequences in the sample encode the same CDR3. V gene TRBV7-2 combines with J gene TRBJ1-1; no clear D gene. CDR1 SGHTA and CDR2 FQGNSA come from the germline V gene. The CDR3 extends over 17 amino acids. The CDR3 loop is CASSLAWFYRLNTEAFF. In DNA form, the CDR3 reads TGTGCCAGCAGCTTAGCTTGGTTTTACAGACTAAACACTGAGGCTTTCTTT.

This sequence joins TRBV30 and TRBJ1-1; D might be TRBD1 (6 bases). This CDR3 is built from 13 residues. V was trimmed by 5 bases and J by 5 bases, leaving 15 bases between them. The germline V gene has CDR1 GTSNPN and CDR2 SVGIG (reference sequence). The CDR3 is CAWRRGGETEAFF. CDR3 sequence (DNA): TGTGCCTGGCGAAGGGGGGGCGAAACTGAAGCTTTCTTT.

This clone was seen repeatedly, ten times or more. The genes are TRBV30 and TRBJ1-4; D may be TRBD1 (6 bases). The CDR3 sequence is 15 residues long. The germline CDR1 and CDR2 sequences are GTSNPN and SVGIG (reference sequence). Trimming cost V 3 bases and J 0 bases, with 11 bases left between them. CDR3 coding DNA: TGTGCCTGGAGACGGACAGCGGCAACTAATGAAAAACTGTTTTTT. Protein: CAWRRTAATNEKLFF.

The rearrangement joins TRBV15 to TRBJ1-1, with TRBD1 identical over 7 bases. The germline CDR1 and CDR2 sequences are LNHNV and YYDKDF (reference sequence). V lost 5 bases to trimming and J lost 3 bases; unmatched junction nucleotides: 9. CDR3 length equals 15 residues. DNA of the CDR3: TGTGCCACCAGCGCACGGACAGGAGGGTACACTGAAGCTTTCTTT. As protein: CATSARTGGYTEAFF.

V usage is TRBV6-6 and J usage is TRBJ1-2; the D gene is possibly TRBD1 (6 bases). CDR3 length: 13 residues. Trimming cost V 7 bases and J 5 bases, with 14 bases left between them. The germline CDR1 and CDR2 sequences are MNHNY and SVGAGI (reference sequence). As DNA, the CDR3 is TGTGCCAGCATGGCAGGGGCGATATATGGCTACACCTTC. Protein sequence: CASMAGAIYGYTF.

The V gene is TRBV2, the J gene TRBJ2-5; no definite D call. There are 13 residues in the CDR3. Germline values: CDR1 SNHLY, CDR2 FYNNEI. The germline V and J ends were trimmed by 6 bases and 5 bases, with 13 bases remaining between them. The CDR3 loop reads CASRAIGLETQYF. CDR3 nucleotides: TGTGCCAGCAGAGCGATAGGGTTGGAGACCCAGTACTTC. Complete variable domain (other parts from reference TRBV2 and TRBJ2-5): EPEVTQTPSHQVTQMGQEVILRCVPISNHLYFYWYRQILGQKVEFLVSFYNNEISEKSEIFDDQFSVERPDGSNFTLKIRSTKLEDSAMYFCASRAIGLETQYFGPGTRLLVL.

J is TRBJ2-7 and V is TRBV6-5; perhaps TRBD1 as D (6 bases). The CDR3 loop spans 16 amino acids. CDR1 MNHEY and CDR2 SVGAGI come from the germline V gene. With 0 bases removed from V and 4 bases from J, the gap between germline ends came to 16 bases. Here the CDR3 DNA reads TGTGCCAGCAGTTACTCGATAAGTCAGGGGATGTACGAGCAGTACTTC. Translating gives CASSYSISQGMYEQYF.